The clone carrying this T cell receptor beta chain was counted at least ten times. Libraries from sorted cells each used some 1 million CD4+ or CD8+ T cells. This sample stems from a study of neurological immune-mediated disorders. V gave up 5 bases and J gave up 9 bases, with 26 bases separating them. The length of the CDR3 is 17 residues. The V gene's germline CDR1 is SGHVS and CDR2 FQNEAQ. One entry per CDR3 protein, called by TCRdb with MiXCR from the 5' RACE reads. The table shows approximately 41,000 distinct CDR3 sequences, with roughly 15% occurring only once. Sample: CD4+ T cells from blood. This clonotype originated in a woman aged 55-69 years with HTLV-1-associated myelopathy (HAM/TSP). This chain connects TRBV7-8 to TRBJ1-3; a possible D gene is TRBD1 (5 bases). CDR3 region: CASSHSGTVKGSRTIYF. The CDR3, as DNA: TGTGCCAGCAGCCATTCAGGGACGGTGAAAGGGTCCCGCACCATATATTTT.